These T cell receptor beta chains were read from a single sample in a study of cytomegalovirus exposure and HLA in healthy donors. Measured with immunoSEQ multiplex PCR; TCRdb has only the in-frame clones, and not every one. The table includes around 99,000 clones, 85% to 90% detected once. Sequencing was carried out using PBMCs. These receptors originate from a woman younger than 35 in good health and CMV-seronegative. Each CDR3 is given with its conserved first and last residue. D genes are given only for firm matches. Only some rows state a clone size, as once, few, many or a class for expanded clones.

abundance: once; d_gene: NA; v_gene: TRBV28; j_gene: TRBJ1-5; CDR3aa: CASSYDRNQPQHF; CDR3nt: TGTGCCAGCAGCTACGACAGAAATCAGCCCCAGCATTTT
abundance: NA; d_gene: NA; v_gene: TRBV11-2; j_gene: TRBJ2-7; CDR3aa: CASSSLRGSYEQYF; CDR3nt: TGTGCCAGCAGCTCCCTCCGGGGCTCCTACGAGCAGTACTTC
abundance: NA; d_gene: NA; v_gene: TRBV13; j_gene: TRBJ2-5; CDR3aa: CASSLPGGGETQYF; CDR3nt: TGTGCCAGCAGCTTACCAGGGGGAGGAGAGACCCAGTACTTC
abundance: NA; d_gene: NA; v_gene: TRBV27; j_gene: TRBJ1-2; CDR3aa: CASSLIPPAAGYTF; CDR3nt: TGTGCCAGCAGTTTAATACCCCCGGCGGCAGGCTACACCTTC
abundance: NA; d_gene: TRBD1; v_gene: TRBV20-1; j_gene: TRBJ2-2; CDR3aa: CSVTGAGELFF; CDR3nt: TGCAGTGTCACAGGGGCCGGGGAGCTGTTTTTT
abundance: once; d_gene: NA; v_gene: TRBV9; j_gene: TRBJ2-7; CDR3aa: CASSLLGTQSYEQYF; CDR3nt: TGTGCCAGCTCCCTCCTCGGGACTCAATCTTACGAGCAGTACTTC
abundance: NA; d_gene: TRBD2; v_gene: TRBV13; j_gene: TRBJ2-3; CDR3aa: CASSSTVAGATSTDTQYF; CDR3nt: TGTGCCAGCAGCTCCACGGTAGCGGGGGCTACTAGCACAGATACGCAGTATTTT
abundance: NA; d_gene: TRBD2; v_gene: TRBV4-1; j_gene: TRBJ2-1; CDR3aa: CASSQGAGVGYEQFF; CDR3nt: TGCGCCAGCAGCCAAGGAGCGGGAGTGGGCTATGAGCAGTTCTTC
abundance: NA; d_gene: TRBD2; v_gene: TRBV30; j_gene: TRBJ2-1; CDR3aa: CACSGSFGGGEQFF; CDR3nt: TGTGCCTGTAGCGGGAGCTTTGGGGGGGGTGAGCAGTTCTTC
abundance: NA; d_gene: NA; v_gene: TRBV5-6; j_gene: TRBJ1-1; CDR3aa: CASSSWWGLNTEAFF; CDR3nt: TGTGCCAGCAGTTCCTGGTGGGGGCTTAACACTGAAGCTTTCTTT
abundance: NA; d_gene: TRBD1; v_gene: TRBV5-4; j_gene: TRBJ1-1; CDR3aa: CASSLEGQGMNTEAFF; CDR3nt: TGTGCCAGCAGCTTGGAGGGACAGGGGATGAACACTGAAGCTTTCTTT
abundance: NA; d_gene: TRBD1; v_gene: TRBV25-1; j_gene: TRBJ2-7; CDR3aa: CASSAWDRGNSYEQYF; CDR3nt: TGTGCCAGCAGTGCCTGGGACAGGGGGAACTCCTACGAGCAGTACTTC
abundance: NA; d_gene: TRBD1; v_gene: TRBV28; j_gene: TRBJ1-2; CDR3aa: CASTIPGQGIYGYTF; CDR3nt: TGTGCCAGTACCATTCCGGGACAGGGGATTTATGGCTACACCTTC
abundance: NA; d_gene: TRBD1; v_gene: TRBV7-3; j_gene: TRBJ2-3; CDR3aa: CASSFTGGTDTQYF; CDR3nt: TGTGCCAGCAGCTTTACAGGGGGCACAGATACGCAGTATTTT
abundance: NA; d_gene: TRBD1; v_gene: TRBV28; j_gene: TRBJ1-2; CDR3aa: CASSRGQGRGANYGYTF; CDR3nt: TGTGCCAGCAGCCGCGGACAGGGAAGAGGTGCAAACTATGGCTACACCTTC
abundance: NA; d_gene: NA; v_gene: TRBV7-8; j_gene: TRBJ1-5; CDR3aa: CASIPGGGRNNQPQHF; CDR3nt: TGTGCCAGCATCCCCGGGGGGGGACGGAACAATCAGCCCCAGCATTTT
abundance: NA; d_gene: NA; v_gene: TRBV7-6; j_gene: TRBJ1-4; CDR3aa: CASSPTTGGRKLFF; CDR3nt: TGTGCCAGCAGCCCAACAACGGGGGGGCGAAAACTGTTTTTT
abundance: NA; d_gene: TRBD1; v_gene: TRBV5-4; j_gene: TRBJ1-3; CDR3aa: CASSPNPGQSSGNTIYF; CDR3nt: TGTGCCAGCAGCCCTAATCCGGGACAGAGCTCTGGAAACACCATATATTTT
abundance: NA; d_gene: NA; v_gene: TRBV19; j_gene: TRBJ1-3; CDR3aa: CASSIEGFRPYGGNTIYF; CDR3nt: TGTGCCAGTAGTATAGAGGGCTTCAGGCCCTACGGCGGAAACACCATATATTTT
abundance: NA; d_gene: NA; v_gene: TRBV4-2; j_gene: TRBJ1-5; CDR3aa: CASSQDGGGRNQPQHF; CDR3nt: TGTGCCAGCAGCCAAGACGGAGGAGGACGGAATCAGCCCCAGCATTTT
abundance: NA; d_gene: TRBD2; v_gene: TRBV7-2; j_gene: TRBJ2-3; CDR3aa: CASSLEAGFSTDTQYF; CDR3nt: TGTGCCAGCAGCCTCGAAGCGGGGTTTAGCACAGATACGCAGTATTTT
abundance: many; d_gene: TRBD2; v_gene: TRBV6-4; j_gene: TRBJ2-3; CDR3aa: CASSDSTSGGADTQYF; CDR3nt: TGTGCCAGCAGTGACTCGACTAGCGGGGGGGCAGATACGCAGTATTTT
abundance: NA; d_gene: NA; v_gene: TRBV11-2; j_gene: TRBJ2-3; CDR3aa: CASSQGSTDTQYF; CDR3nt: TGTGCCAGCAGCCAGGGAAGCACAGATACGCAGTATTTT
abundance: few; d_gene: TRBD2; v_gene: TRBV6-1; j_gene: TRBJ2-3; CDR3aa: CASSEASGSPDTQYF; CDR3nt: TGTGCCAGCAGTGAAGCTAGCGGGAGCCCAGATACGCAGTATTTT
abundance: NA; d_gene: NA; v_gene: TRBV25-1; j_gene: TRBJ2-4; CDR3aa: CSGLAKNIQYF; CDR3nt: TGTTCGGGACTAGCCAAAAACATTCAGTACTTC
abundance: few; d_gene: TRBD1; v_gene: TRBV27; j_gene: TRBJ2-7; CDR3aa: CASSPQGPPYEQYF; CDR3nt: TGTGCCAGCAGTCCACAGGGGCCCCCCTACGAGCAGTACTTC
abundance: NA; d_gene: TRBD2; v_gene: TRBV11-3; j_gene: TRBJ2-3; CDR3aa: CASSLDRPSGADTQYF; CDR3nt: TGTGCCAGCAGCTTAGATCGGCCTAGCGGGGCAGATACGCAGTATTTT
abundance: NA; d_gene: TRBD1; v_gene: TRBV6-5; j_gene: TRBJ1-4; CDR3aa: CASSYSTGLGEKLFF; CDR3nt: TGTGCCAGCAGTTACTCGACAGGGCTTGGAGAAAAACTGTTTTTT
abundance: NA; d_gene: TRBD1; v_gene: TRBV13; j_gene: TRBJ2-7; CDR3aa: CASSLGTGTGVYEQYF; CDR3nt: TGTGCCAGCAGCTTAGGGACAGGGACAGGGGTCTACGAGCAGTACTTC
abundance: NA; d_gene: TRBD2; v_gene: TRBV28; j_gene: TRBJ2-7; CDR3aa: CASSLRGVEGYEQYF; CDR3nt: TGTGCCAGCAGTCTACGGGGGGTGGAGGGCTACGAGCAGTACTTC
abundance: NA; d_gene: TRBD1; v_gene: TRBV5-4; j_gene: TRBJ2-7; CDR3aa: CASSGTGTGSYEQYF; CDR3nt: TGTGCCAGCAGCGGCACCGGGACAGGGTCCTACGAGCAGTACTTC
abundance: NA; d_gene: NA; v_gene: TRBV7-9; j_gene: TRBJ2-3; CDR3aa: CASSPRGGTDTQYF; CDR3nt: TGTGCCAGCAGCCCACGGGGTGGCACAGATACGCAGTATTTT
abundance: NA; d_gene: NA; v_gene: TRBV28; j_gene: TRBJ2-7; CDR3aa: CASRPSVLLPFEQYF; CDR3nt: TGTGCCAGCAGACCATCCGTACTCCTCCCGTTCGAGCAGTACTTC
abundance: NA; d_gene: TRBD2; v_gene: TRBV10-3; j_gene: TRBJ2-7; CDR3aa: CAISPGLAVYEQYF; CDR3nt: TGTGCCATCAGTCCGGGACTAGCGGTGTACGAGCAGTACTTC
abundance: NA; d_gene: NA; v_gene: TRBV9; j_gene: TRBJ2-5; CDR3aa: CASSSRQGQETQYF; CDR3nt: TGTGCCAGCAGCTCTCGACAAGGTCAAGAGACCCAGTACTTC
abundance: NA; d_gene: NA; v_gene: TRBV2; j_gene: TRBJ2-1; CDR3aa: CASGKGLYNEQFF; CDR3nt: TGTGCCAGCGGTAAGGGACTGTACAATGAGCAGTTCTTC
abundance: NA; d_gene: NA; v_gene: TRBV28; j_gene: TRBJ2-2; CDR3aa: CASRDSNTGELFF; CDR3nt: TGTGCCAGCAGGGACTCGAACACCGGGGAGCTGTTTTTT
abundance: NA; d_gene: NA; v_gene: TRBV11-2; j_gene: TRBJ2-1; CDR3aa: CASRAIYAGEQFF; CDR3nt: TGTGCCAGCAGGGCGATATACGCGGGTGAGCAGTTCTTC
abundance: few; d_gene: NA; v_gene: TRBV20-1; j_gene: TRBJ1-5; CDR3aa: CSARGQQGQHF; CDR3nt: TGCAGTGCTAGAGGGCAGCAGGGTCAGCATTTT
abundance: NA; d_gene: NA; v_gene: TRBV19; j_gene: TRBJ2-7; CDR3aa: CASSIGTAHDGEQYF; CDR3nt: TGTGCCAGTAGTATAGGGACAGCGCACGACGGCGAGCAGTACTTC
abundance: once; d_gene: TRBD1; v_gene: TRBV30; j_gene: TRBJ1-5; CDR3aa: CAWAGQFNQPQHF; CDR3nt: TGTGCCTGGGCGGGACAGTTTAATCAGCCCCAGCATTTT
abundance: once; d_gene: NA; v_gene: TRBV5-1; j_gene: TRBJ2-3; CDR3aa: CASSLDDSDTQYF; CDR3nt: TGCGCCAGCAGCTTGGATGACTCAGATACGCAGTATTTT
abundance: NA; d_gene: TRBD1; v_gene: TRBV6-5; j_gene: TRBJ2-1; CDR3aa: CASSVQGALYNEQFF; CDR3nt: TGTGCCAGCAGCGTACAGGGGGCGCTCTACAATGAGCAGTTCTTC
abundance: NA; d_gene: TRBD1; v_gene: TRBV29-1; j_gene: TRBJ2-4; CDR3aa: CSVEGQGVNIQYF; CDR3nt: TGCAGCGTTGAGGGACAGGGGGTAAACATTCAGTACTTC
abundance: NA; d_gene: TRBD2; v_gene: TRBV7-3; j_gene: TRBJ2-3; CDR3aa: CASSLTSGGSDTQYF; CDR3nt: TGTGCCAGCAGCTTAACTAGCGGGGGGTCAGATACGCAGTATTTT
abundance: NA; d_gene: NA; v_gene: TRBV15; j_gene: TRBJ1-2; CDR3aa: CATSRAGFGYTF; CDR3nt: TGTGCCACCAGCAGGGCGGGGTTCGGCTACACCTTC
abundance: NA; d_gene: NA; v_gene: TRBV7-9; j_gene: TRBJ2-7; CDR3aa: CASSRWEVGDEQYF; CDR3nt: TGTGCCAGCAGCCGGTGGGAGGTTGGGGACGAGCAGTACTTC